This T cell receptor (beta chain) came from a study of T cell responses to AZD1222 COVID-19 vaccine. Broader study findings: The CD4 TCRs associated with vaccination extended across spike and predominated at 160-218 and 743-854. Baseline seropositivity characterized only 5 or 6 AZD1222 recipients. Most donors were white British, females outnumbered males, and clonal diversity was possibly underestimated. In all cases, repertoires were sampled only after the peak T cell response.

This clone was picked up one time. Its antigen is not known. Clones were sequenced by immunoSEQ multiplex PCR, and TCRdb holds only the in-frame ones, with some missing. The sample contains 150,000 to 200,000 clones, just under 95% of which appear only once. Trimming removed 1 base at V and 8 bases at J, with 11 bases between. This CDR3 has 13 residues. CDR1 and CDR2 (germline): MNHEY, SMNVEV (reference sequence). The chain carries TRBV27 and TRBJ1-2; D ambiguous. The clonotype originates from an adult in good health. Sequences were derived from peripheral blood, sampled on day 0 of AZD1222 vaccination. This CDR3 reads CASSLLGEKGYTF. In nucleotides, the CDR3 is TGTGCCAGCAGTTTATTAGGCGAAAAGGGCTACACCTTC.